This is a list of T cell receptor beta chains from one sample in a study of beta chain features in type 1 diabetes. The repertoire was sequenced with immunoSEQ multiplex PCR; TCRdb's copy has only in-frame clones and lacks some. The data show tens of thousands of clones, around 71% seen once. Specimen: Tregs from blood. Receptors were obtained from a young woman with type 1 diabetes. Each CDR3 is given with its conserved first and last residue. D genes are given only for firm matches. Expanded clones get a size class; other rows say once, few or many, or leave the size out.

J	V	size	D	DNA	CDR3
TRBJ2-3	TRBV29-1	-	TRBD2	TGCAGCGTTGATGGGACTAAAGGGACAGATACGCAGTATTTT	CSVDGTKGTDTQYF
TRBJ1-1	TRBV27	-	-	TGTGCCAGCAGTCTAGGGGCCTCCACTGAAGCTTTCTTT	CASSLGASTEAFF
TRBJ2-7	TRBV6-6	few	TRBD2	TGTGCCAGCAGTTACTACCTCGAGGTAGCGGGAGTTTTATACTTC	CASSYYLEVAGVLYF
TRBJ1-2	TRBV5-1	-	TRBD1	TGCGCCAGCAGCTTGGGCGGGACAGGAGACTATGGCTACACCTTC	CASSLGGTGDYGYTF
TRBJ2-3	TRBV29-1	-	-	TGCAGCGTCAGGCCATCCCTCACAGATACGCAGTATTTT	CSVRPSLTDTQYF
TRBJ1-2	TRBV5-1	-	-	TGCGCCAGCAGCTTGGAACCCCGGACAGACTTATTTGGCTACACCTTC	CASSLEPRTDLFGYTF
TRBJ2-2	TRBV7-8	-	TRBD1	TGTGCCAGCAGCTGGGACAGGGGATCCGGGGAGCTGTTTTTT	CASSWDRGSGELFF
TRBJ1-2	TRBV20-1	-	TRBD1	TGCAGTGCTAGTTCAGGGGGTGGCTACACCTTC	CSASSGGGYTF
TRBJ2-1	TRBV7-9	few	TRBD2	TGTGCCAGCAGCTGGCGGTTTATAAGCGGGAGTTTGGGCAATGAGCAGTTCTTC	CASSWRFISGSLGNEQFF
TRBJ2-7	TRBV11-2	-	TRBD1	TGTGCCAGCAGCCTGGACAGGGTCGCCTCCTACGAGCAGTACTTC	CASSLDRVASYEQYF
TRBJ2-2	TRBV11-3	-	-	TGTGCCAGCAGCCCCAGCGTCGGGAACACCGGGGAGCTGTTTTTT	CASSPSVGNTGELFF
TRBJ2-1	TRBV5-1	few	-	TGCGCCAGCAGCTTGGGATCTAGACGGATCTACAATGAGCAGTTCTTC	CASSLGSRRIYNEQFF
TRBJ2-7	TRBV27	once	-	TGTGCCAGCAGCCGGAGTGCCGGGACTTTTAGCCCCACCACCGAGCAGTACTTC	CASSRSAGTFSPTTEQYF
TRBJ1-2	TRBV19	once	-	TGTGCCAGTAGTATACAATTTGGGGTCTGGTCAGGGCACGGCTACACCTTC	CASSIQFGVWSGHGYTF
TRBJ2-1	TRBV7-2	-	TRBD2	TGTGCCAGCAGCCCGCGACTAGCGGGATTAATGTACAATGAGCAGTTCTTC	CASSPRLAGLMYNEQFF
TRBJ1-5	TRBV28	-	TRBD1	TGTGCCAGCAGTTTCAGGGGGCGGTGGAACGGTCAGCCCCAGCATTTT	CASSFRGRWNGQPQHF
TRBJ2-7	TRBV7-8	-	-	TGTGCCAGCAGCTTCCATCAGGGTTATAGGGAGCAGTACTTC	CASSFHQGYREQYF
TRBJ2-1	TRBV7-2	-	-	TGTGCCAGCAGCTTAGCGCTATACAATGAGCAGTTCTTC	CASSLALYNEQFF
TRBJ2-7	TRBV7-2	few	TRBD2	TGTGCCAGCAGCTTAGCGAGGTATGCGGGAGTTTCCGAGCAGTACTTC	CASSLARYAGVSEQYF
TRBJ2-1	TRBV7-3	-	TRBD2	TGTGCCAGCAGCTTAGCCCCTAGCGGGAGGAATGAGCAGTTCTTC	CASSLAPSGRNEQFF
TRBJ1-2	TRBV6-6	few	-	TGTGCCAGCAGAAATCAGGGGTTCCGCTATGGCTACACCTTC	CASRNQGFRYGYTF
TRBJ1-3	TRBV7-8	-	TRBD1	TGTGCCAGCAGCTTAGGCAGGGGGCAAGGAAACACCATATATTTT	CASSLGRGQGNTIYF
TRBJ1-3	TRBV5-1	-	-	TGCGCCAGCAGAGAGGGTGGTGGAAACACCATATATTTT	CASREGGGNTIYF
TRBJ2-1	TRBV10-2	-	-	TGCGCCAGCAGGTCAAACTATGAGACTTACAATGAGCAGTTCTTC	CASRSNYETYNEQFF
TRBJ1-1	TRBV5-1	few	-	TGCGCCAGCAGTTCGAGTACAGTCTCGAACACTGAAGCTTTCTTT	CASSSSTVSNTEAFF
TRBJ1-5	TRBV28	-	-	TGTGCCAGCAGTCAACAGCATCAGCCCCAGCATTTT	CASSQQHQPQHF
TRBJ2-7	TRBV15	-	TRBD2	TGTGCCACCAGCAGATCGAAGGCTGGTGTAGCGGGCCCCTACGAGCAGTACTTC	CATSRSKAGVAGPYEQYF
TRBJ2-3	TRBV11-2	-	-	TGTGCCAGCAGTTCAGGGGCTGCTTACACAGATACGCAGTATTTT	CASSSGAAYTDTQYF
TRBJ2-5	TRBV4-1	few	TRBD2	TGCGCCAGCAGCCAAGCACAGGGACTAGGAAAGACCCAGTACTTC	CASSQAQGLGKTQYF
TRBJ1-1	TRBV29-1	few	-	TGCAGCGCTGGGGCCTCGGGGGGCACTGAAGCTTTCTTT	CSAGASGGTEAFF
TRBJ2-5	TRBV7-2	-	-	TGTGCCAGCAGCTTACAGGGAACGGAGACCCAGTACTTC	CASSLQGTETQYF
TRBJ2-1	TRBV7-6	-	-	TGTGCCAGCAGCTTCAGCGGAAGCTCCTACAATGAGCAGTTCTTC	CASSFSGSSYNEQFF
TRBJ2-5	TRBV7-2	-	-	TGTGCCAGCAGCTCGGGAGTTGCGGAGACCCAGTACTTC	CASSSGVAETQYF
TRBJ2-3	TRBV6-5	-	TRBD2	TGTGCCAGCAGTTACCGGGGGGGCAGCGCAGATACGCAGTATTTT	CASSYRGGSADTQYF
TRBJ2-5	TRBV14	-	-	TGTGCCAGCAGCCAAGTCGCAAGAGGCGGAGAGACCCAGTACTTC	CASSQVARGGETQYF
TRBJ1-3	TRBV2	few	-	TGTGCCAGCAGTCCCGCGGGGGAGGCTAGAAACACCATATATTTT	CASSPAGEARNTIYF
TRBJ2-5	TRBV10-3	-	TRBD2	TGTGCCATCAGTGAGTCGACGGCAGGGACTAAAGAGACCCAGTACTTC	CAISESTAGTKETQYF
TRBJ2-7	TRBV29-1	-	-	TGCAGCGCCTGGGACGGACAGCACTACGAGCAGTACTTC	CSAWDGQHYEQYF
TRBJ1-1	TRBV6-6	-	-	TGTGCCAGCAGTTCCCCAAGCACGGGGGGGTATGAAGCTTTCTTT	CASSSPSTGGYEAFF
TRBJ2-3	TRBV4-1	-	TRBD2	TGCGCCAGCAGCCAAGAGTCTAGCGGGAGTTATACGCAGTATTTT	CASSQESSGSYTQYF
TRBJ1-2	TRBV15	-	TRBD1	TGTGCCACCAGCAGAGTGCAGACAGGGTTGACTCCCAGGGGCTACACCTTC	CATSRVQTGLTPRGYTF